One and the same sample provided the 13 T cell receptor beta chains below, sequenced in a study of cytomegalovirus exposure and HLA in healthy donors. Primers: 60 Vbeta forward and 13 Jbeta reverse. Method: immunoSEQ multiplex PCR; TCRdb's copy keeps in-frame clones and lacks some. The sample holds 150,000 to 200,000 clones, 65% to 80% seen once. What was sequenced was PBMCs. The receptor source for this set is a man younger than 30 in good health and CMV-seropositive.

V is TRBV18 and J is TRBJ2-7; 7 bases fit TRBD1. This CDR3 comprises 15 residues. Germline loops: CDR1 KGHSH, CDR2 LQKENI. Trimming at V came to 5 bases and at J to 0 bases, leaving 7 bases not matched to a gene. DNA of the CDR3: TGTGCCAGCTCAGAGGGGACAGTGAGCTCCTACGAGCAGTACGTC. This translates into CASSEGTVSSYEQYV.

The chain has TRBV28 and TRBJ2-3; D is undetermined. Trimming pared 5 bases from V and 8 bases from J, leaving 11 bases between. Germline V gene data show CDR1 as MDHEN and CDR2 as SYDVKM. The CDR3 consists of 12 residues. The DNA of the CDR3 is TGTGCCAGCAGTAGCTCTGTTGGTACGCAGTATTTT. Its protein product is CASSSSVGTQYF.

This clone was detected a few times. V is TRBV19 and J is TRBJ2-7; D gene ambiguous. In germline, CDR1 is LNHDA, CDR2 SQIVND (reference sequence). The CDR3 loop spans 11 amino acids. Between the trimmed V and J ends, which lost 10 bases and 7 bases, there was a span of 14 bases. CDR3 nucleotides: TGTGCCACCGAGTATTCGGGTGAGCAGTACGTC. Its protein product is CATEYSGEQYV.

The J gene is TRBJ2-3, the V gene TRBV30, with 9 bases lining up with TRBD2. Germline loops: CDR1 GTSNPN, CDR2 SVGIG (reference sequence). The CDR3 loop spans 12 amino acids. CDR3 sequence: CALAGVTDTQYF. The DNA for the CDR3 is TGTGCGTTAGCGGGAGTTACGGATACGCAGTATTTT.

This clone was counted a few times. The rearrangement uses TRBV5-4 and TRBJ1-2; 11 bases agree with TRBD1. Trimming at V came to 4 bases and at J to 0 bases, leaving 5 bases not matched to a gene. This CDR3 is 16 amino acids long. The germline CDR1 and CDR2 sequences are SGHNT and YYREEE (reference sequence). CDR3 sequence (DNA): TGTGCCAGCAGCCCCGGACAGGGGGCAACTAACTATGGCTACACCTTC. Residues: CASSPGQGATNYGYTF.

In its sample, this clone was seen once. This rearrangement joins TRBV28 to TRBJ1-5; D perhaps matches TRBD1 (6 bases). There are 15 residues in the CDR3. Germline V gene sequence: CDR1 MDHEN, CDR2 SYDVKM. V was clipped by 4 bases and J by 5 bases, with 15 bases between them. This CDR3 reads CASSSMAGADQPQHF. CDR3 coding DNA: TGTGCCAGCAGTTCCATGGCAGGGGCGGATCAGCCCCAGCATTTT.

The chain has TRBV29-1 and TRBJ1-2, with TRBD1 matching over 9 bases. Trimming took 6 bases from V and 4 from J; bases not matched to a gene: 15. CDR1 and CDR2 (germline): SQVTM, ANQGSEA. This CDR3 is built from 16 residues. The CDR3 DNA follows: TGCAGCGTCCAAGGAGGGGGCGGGACAGGGCTCTATGGCTACACCTTC. Residues: CSVQGGGGTGLYGYTF.

The chain has TRBV28 and TRBJ1-4; no definite D call. Trimming shortened V by 3 bases and J by 4 bases, and 15 bases separated the two germline ends. Germline V CDR1 and CDR2: MDHEN, SYDVKM. The CDR3 is made up of 16 amino acids. CDR3 bases: TGTGCCAGCAGTTTGGGCAGAGGGTACGGTAATGAAAAACTGTTTTTT. This sequence encodes CASSLGRGYGNEKLFF.

This clone has only a few counts. The chain recombines TRBV19 with TRBJ1-1; perhaps TRBD1 as D (6 bases). V lost 4 bases to trimming and J lost 2 bases, with 11 bases between them. Germline V gene lookup returns CDR1 LNHDA and CDR2 SQIVND (reference sequence). The CDR3 is made up of 14 amino acids. DNA of the CDR3: TGTGCCAGTAGTAAGTCAGGGGAAAACACTGAAGCTTTCTTT. Its translation: CASSKSGENTEAFF.

Details on this clone: One junction end does not reproduce the germline sequence, and a read error may be involved. The rearrangement links TRBV30 to TRBJ1-1; no reliable D call. Per germline, CDR1 GTSNPN and CDR2 SVGIG (reference sequence). The CDR3 is made up of 12 amino acids. The CDR3 DNA follows: TGTGCCTGGAGCCGGGAGAACACTGAAACTTTCTTT. Translated: CAWSRENTETFF.

The chain couples TRBV6-1 to TRBJ1-5; no definite D call. There are 13 residues in the CDR3. Germline V gene data show CDR1 as MNHNS and CDR2 as SASEGT. The ends were cut back, 6 bases at V and 0 bases at J, with 6 bases in the middle. CDR3 loop: CASRDYSNQPQHF. DNA of the CDR3: TGTGCCAGCAGGGACTATAGCAATCAGCCCCAGCATTTT.

This clone was recorded only once. At one end the junction does not follow the germline gene, possibly because of a read error. The rearrangement joins TRBV7-9 to TRBJ1-1; maybe TRBD1 (5 bases). The CDR3 spans 12 residues. Germline CDR1 and CDR2: SEHNR and FQNEAQ (reference sequence). CDR3 bases: TGTTCCAGCGGGGCTTCGGACACTGAAGCTTTCTTT. Protein sequence: CSSGASDTEAFF.

The gene calls are TRBV9 and TRBJ1-1; 9 bases fit TRBD1. CDR1 and CDR2 from the germline V gene are SGDLS and YYNGEE. V lost 0 bases, J lost 6 bases, and 6 bases stayed unmatched. This CDR3 spans 15 amino acids. The CDR3 loop reads CASSVEGTGSSEAFF. The DNA for the CDR3 is TGTGCCAGCAGCGTAGAGGGGACAGGGTCGTCTGAAGCTTTCTTT.